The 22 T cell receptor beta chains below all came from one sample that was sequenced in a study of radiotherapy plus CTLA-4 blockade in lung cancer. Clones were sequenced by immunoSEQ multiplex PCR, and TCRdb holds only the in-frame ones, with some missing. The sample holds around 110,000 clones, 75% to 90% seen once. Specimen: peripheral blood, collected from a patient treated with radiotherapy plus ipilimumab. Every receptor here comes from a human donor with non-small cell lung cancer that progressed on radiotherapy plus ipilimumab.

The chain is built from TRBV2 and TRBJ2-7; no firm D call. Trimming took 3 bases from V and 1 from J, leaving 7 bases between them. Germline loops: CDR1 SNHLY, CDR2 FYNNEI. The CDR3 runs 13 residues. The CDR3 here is CASSDARSYEQYF. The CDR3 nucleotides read TGTGCCAGCAGTGACGCCCGGTCCTACGAGCAGTACTTC.

The CDR3 is CAWSNPGYSTGELFF. The DNA of the CDR3 is TGTGCCTGGAGTAACCCGGGATACTCCACCGGGGAGCTGTTTTTT. The J gene is TRBJ2-2, the V gene TRBV30; D perhaps matches TRBD2 (5 bases). Germline V gene lookup returns CDR1 GTSNPN and CDR2 SVGIG (reference sequence). Trimming cost V 2 bases and J 4 bases, with 14 bases left between them. CDR3 size: 15 residues.

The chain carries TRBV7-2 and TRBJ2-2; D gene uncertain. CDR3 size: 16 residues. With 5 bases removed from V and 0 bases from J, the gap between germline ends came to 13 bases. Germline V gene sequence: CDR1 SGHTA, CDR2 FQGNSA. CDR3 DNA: TGTGCCAGCAGCCCTTACTCCCTCGCGAACACCGGGGAGCTGTTTTTT. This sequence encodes CASSPYSLANTGELFF.

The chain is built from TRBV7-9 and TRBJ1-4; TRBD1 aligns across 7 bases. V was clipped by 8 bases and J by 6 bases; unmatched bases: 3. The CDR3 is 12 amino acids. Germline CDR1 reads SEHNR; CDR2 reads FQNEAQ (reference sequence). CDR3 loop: CASLGTDEKLFF. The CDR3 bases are TGTGCCAGCCTGGGGACAGATGAAAAACTGTTTTTT.

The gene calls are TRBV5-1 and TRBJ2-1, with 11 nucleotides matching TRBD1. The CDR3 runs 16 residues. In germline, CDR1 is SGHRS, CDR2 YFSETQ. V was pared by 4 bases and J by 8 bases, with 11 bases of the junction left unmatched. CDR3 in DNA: TGCGCCAGCAGCCCGCGGACAGGGGGCACCAGGCATGAGCAGTTCTTC. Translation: CASSPRTGGTRHEQFF.

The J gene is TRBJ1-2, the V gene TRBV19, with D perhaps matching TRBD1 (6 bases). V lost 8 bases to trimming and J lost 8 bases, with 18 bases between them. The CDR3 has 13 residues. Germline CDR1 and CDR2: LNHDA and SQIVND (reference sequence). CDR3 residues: CASFPGGFGGYTF. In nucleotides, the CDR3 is TGTGCCAGTTTTCCGGGGGGCTTTGGGGGCTACACCTTC.

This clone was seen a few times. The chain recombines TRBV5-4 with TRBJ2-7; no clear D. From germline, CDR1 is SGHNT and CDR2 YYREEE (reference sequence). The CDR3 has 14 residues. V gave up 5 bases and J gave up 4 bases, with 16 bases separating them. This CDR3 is CASREEPQEYEQYF. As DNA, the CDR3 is TGTGCCAGCAGGGAAGAACCGCAGGAGTACGAGCAGTACTTC.

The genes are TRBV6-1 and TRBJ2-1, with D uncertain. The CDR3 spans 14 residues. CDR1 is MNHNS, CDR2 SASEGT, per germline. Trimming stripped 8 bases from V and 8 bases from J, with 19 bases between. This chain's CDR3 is CASSLRFRWDEQFF. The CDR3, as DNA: TGTGCCAGCTCTCTAAGGTTTAGGTGGGATGAGCAGTTCTTC.

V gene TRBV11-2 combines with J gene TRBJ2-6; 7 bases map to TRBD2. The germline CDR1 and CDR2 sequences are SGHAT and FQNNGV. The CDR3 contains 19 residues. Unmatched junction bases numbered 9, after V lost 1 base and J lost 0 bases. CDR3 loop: CASSLGRAGLSSGANVLTF. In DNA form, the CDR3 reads TGTGCCAGCAGCTTAGGGAGAGCGGGACTTAGCTCTGGGGCCAACGTCCTGACTTTC.

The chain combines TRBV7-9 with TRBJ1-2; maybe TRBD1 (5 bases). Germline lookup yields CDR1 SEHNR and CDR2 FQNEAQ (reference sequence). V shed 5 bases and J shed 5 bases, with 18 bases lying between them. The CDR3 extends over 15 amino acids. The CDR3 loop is CASSLPGTEEYGYTF. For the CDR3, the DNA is TGTGCCAGCAGCCTACCCGGGACGGAAGAGTATGGCTACACCTTC.

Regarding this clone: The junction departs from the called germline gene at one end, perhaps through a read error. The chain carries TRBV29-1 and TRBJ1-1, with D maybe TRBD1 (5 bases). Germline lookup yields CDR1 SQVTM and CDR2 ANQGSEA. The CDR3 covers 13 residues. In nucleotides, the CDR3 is TGCAGCGTAGAAGACAGTAGGAACACTGAAGCTTTCTTT. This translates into CSVEDSRNTEAFF.

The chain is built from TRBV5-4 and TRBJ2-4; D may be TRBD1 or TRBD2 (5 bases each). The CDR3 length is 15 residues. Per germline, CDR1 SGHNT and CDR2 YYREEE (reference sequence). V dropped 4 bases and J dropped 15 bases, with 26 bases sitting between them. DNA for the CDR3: TGTGCCAGCAGCGAAGGGGCGGGCATGGGGTTTGGTCGGTACTTC. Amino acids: CASSEGAGMGFGRYF.

The CDR3 region is CASRAGLAGNQETQYF. The DNA of the CDR3 is TGTGCCAGCAGGGCGGGACTAGCGGGGAACCAAGAGACCCAGTACTTC. The chain has TRBV7-9 and TRBJ2-5, with 13 bases aligning to TRBD2. The V segment lost 6 bases and the J segment 0 bases; nucleotides outside the gene matches: 4. CDR3 length: 16 residues. Germline V lookup: CDR1 SEHNR, CDR2 FQNEAQ (reference sequence).

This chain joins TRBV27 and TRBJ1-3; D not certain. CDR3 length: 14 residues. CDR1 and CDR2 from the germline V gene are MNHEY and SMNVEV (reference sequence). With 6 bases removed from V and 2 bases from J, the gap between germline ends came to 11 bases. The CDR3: CASSSGWTGNTIYF. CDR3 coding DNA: TGTGCCAGCAGCTCCGGGTGGACTGGAAACACCATATATTTT.

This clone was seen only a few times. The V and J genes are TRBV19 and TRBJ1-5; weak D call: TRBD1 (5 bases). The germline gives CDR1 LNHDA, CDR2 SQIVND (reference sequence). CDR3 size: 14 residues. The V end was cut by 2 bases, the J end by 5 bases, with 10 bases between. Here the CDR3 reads CASSIKQGDQPQHF. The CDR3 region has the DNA TGTGCCAGTAGTATAAAGCAGGGTGATCAGCCCCAGCATTTT.

CDR3: CSVEGQGGFYGYTF. The CDR3 region has the DNA TGCAGCGTTGAGGGACAGGGGGGCTTCTATGGCTACACCTTC. The V call is TRBV29-1, the J call TRBJ1-2, with TRBD1 matching over 11 bases. Trimming removed 3 bases from V and 4 bases from J; junction bases left unmatched: 4. CDR3 length: 14 residues. Looked up from germline, CDR1 is SQVTM and CDR2 is ANQGSEA.

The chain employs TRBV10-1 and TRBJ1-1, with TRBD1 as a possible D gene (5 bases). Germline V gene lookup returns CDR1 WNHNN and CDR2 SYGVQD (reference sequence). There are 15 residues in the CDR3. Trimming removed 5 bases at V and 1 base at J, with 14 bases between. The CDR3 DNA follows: TGCGCCAGCAGTCGTTCCGGGGGAGCGAACACTGAAGCTTTCTTT. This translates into CASSRSGGANTEAFF.

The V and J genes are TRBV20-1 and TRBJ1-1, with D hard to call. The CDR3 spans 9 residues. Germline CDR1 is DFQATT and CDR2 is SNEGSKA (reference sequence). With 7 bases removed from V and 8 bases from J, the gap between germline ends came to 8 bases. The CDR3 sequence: CSVGQEAFF. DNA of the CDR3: TGCAGTGTAGGGCAGGAAGCTTTCTTT.

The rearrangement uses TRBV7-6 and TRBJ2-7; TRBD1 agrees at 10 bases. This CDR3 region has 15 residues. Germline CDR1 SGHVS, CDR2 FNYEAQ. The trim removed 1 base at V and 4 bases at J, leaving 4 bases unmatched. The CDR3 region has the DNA TGTGCCAGCAGCTTAGAGGACAGGGGGGGATACGAGCAGTACTTC. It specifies CASSLEDRGGYEQYF.

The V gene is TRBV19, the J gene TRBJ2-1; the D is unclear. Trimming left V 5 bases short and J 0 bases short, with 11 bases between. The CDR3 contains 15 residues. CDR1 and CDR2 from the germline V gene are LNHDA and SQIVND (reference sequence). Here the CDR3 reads CASSVSGSSYNEQFF. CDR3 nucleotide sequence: TGTGCCAGTAGTGTCAGTGGCAGCTCCTACAATGAGCAGTTCTTC.

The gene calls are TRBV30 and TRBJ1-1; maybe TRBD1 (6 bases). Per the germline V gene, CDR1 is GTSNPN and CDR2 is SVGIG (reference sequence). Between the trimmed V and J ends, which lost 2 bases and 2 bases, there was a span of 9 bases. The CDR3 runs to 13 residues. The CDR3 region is CAWSTGTNTEAFF. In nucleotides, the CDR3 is TGTGCCTGGAGTACAGGGACCAACACTGAAGCTTTCTTT.

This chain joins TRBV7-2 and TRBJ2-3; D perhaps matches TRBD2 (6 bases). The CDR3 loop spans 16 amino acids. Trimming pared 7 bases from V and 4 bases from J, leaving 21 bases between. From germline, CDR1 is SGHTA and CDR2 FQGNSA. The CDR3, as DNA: TGTGCCAGCACCCAGGCGACTAGTTTTGGTCCAGATACGCAGTATTTT. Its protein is CASTQATSFGPDTQYF.